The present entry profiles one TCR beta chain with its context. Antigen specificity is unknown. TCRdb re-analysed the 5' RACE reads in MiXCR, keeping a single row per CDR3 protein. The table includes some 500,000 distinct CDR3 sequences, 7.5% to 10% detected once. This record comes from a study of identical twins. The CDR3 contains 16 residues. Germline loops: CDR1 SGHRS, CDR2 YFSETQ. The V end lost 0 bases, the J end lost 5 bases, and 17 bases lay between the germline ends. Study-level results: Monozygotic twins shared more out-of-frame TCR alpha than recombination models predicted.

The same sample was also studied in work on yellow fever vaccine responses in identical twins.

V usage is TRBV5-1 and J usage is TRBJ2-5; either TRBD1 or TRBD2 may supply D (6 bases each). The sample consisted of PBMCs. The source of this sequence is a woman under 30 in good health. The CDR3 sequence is CASSLEQGGHRETQYF. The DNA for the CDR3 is TGCGCCAGCAGCTTGGAACAGGGAGGTCATCGGGAGACCCAGTACTTC.